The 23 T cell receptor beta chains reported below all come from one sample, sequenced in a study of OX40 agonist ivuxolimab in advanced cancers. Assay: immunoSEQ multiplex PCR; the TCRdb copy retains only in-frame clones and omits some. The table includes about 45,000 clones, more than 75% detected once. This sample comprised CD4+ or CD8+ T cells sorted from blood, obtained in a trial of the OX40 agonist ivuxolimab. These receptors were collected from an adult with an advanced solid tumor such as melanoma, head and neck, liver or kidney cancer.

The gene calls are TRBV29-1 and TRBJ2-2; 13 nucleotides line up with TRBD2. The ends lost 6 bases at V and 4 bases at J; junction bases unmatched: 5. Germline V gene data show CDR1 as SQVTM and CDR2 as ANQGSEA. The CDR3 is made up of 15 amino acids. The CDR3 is CSVELAGGSTGELFF. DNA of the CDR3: TGCAGCGTGGAACTAGCGGGAGGGTCCACCGGGGAGCTGTTTTTT.

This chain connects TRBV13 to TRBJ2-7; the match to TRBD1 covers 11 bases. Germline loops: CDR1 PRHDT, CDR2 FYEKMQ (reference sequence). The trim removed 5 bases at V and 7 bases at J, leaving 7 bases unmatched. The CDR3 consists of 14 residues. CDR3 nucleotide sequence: TGTGCCAGCAGCACCGGACAGGGGGCGGGGGAGCAGTACTTC. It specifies CASSTGQGAGEQYF.

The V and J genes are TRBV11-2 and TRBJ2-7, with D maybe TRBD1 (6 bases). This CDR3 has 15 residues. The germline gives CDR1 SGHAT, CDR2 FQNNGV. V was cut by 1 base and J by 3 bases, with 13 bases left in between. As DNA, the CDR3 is TGTGCCAGCAGCTTAGCCACAGGGACAAGCTACGAGCAGTACTTC. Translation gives CASSLATGTSYEQYF. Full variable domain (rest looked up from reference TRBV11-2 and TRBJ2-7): EAGVAQSPRYKIIEKRQSVAFWCNPISGHATLYWYQQILGQGPKLLIQFQNNGVVDDSQLPKDRFSAERLKGVDSTLKIQPAKLEDSAVYLCASSLATGTSYEQYFGPGTRLTVT.

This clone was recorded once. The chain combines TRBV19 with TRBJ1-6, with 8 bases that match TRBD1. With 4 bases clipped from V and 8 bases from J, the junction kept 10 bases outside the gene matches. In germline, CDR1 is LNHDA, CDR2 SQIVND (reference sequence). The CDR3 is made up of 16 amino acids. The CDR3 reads CASSTLMTGVDSPLHF. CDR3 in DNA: TGTGCCAGTAGTACCCTGATGACAGGGGTTGATTCACCCCTCCACTTT.

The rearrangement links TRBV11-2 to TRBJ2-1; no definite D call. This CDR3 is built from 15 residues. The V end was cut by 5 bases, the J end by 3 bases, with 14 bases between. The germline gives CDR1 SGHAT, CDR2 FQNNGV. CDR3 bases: TGTGCCAGCAGCCCCCGAGCAGGAGTCTACAATGAGCAGTTCTTC. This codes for CASSPRAGVYNEQFF.

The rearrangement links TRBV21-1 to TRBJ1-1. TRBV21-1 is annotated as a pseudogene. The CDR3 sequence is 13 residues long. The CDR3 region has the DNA TGTGCCAGCAGCACCCTACCAAGGTGGTCCGCTTTCTTT. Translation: CASSTLPRWSAFF.

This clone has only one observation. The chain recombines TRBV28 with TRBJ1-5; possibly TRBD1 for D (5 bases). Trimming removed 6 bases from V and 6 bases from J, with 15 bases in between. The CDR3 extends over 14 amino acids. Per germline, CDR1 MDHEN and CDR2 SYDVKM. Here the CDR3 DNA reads TGTGCCAGCAGCGTTAACAGGATAGGTCAGCCCCAGCATTTT. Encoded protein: CASSVNRIGQPQHF. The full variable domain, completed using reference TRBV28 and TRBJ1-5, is DVKVTQSSRYLVKRTGEKVFLECVQDMDHENMFWYRQDPGLGLRLIYFSYDVKMKEKGDIPEGYSVSREKKERFSLILESASTNQTSMYLCASSVNRIGQPQHFGDGTRLSIL.

The CDR3 is CASSPLGGGPLIGEQYF. CDR3 nucleotides: TGTGCCAGCAGCCCTCTCGGGGGAGGGCCGTTAATCGGCGAGCAGTACTTC. J is TRBJ2-7 and V is TRBV14; 7 bases are a match to TRBD2. In germline, CDR1 is SGHDN, CDR2 FVKESK. Unmatched junction bases numbered 18, after V lost 4 bases and J lost 6 bases. The CDR3 sequence is 17 residues long.

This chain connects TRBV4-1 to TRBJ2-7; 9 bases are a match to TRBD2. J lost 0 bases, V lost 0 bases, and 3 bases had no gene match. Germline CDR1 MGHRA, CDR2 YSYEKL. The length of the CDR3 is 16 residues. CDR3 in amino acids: CASSQESAGGSYEQYF. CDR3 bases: TGCGCCAGCAGCCAAGAATCAGCGGGGGGCTCCTACGAGCAGTACTTC.

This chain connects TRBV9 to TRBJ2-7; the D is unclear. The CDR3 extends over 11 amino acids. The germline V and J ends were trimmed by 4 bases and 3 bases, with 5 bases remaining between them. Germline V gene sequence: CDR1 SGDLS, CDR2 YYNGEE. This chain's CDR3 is CASSSDYEQYF. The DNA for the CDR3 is TGTGCCAGCAGCTCCGACTACGAGCAGTACTTC. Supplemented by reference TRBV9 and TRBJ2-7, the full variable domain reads DSGVTQTPKHLITATGQRVTLRCSPRSGDLSVYWYQQSLDQGLQFLIQYYNGEERAKGNILERFSAQQFPDLHSELNLSSLELGDSALYFCASSSDYEQYFGPGTRLTVT.

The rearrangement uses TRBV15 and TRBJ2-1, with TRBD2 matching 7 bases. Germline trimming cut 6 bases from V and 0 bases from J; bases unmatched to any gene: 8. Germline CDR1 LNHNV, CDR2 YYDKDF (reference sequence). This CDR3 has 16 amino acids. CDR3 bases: TGTGCCACCAGAGGACTAGACGGAAGCTCCTACAATGAGCAGTTCTTC. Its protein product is CATRGLDGSSYNEQFF.

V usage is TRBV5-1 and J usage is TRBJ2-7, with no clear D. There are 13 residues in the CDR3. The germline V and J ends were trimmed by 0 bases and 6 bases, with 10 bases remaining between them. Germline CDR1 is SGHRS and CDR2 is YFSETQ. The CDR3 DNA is TGCGCCAGCAGCTTGGAGTCCGCTAGCGAGCAGTACTTC. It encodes CASSLESASEQYF.

CDR3 nucleotide sequence: TGTGCCAGCCCCGAACTCAGGGGAATAGAGGGCTACACCTTC. Its protein is CASPELRGIEGYTF. The chain couples TRBV7-9 to TRBJ1-2, with a tentative D call TRBD1 (6 bases). Trimming removed 8 bases at V and 8 bases at J, with 21 bases between. In germline, CDR1 is SEHNR, CDR2 FQNEAQ (reference sequence). This CDR3 is 14 amino acids long.

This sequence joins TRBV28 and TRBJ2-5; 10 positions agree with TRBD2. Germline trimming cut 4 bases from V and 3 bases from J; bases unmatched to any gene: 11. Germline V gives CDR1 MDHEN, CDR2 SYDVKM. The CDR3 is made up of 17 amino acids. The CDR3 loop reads CASSSHLAGGAKETQYF. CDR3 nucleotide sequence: TGTGCCAGCAGTTCCCACTTAGCGGGGGGAGCGAAAGAGACCCAGTACTTC.

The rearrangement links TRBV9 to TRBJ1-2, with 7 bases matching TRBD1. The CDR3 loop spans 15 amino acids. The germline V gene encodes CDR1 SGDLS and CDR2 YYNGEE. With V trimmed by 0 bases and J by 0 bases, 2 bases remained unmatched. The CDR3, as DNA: TGTGCCAGCAGCGTAGGACAGGGTACTAACTATGGCTACACCTTC. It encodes CASSVGQGTNYGYTF. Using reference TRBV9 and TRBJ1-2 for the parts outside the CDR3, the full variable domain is DSGVTQTPKHLITATGQRVTLRCSPRSGDLSVYWYQQSLDQGLQFLIQYYNGEERAKGNILERFSAQQFPDLHSELNLSSLELGDSALYFCASSVGQGTNYGYTFGSGTRLTVV.

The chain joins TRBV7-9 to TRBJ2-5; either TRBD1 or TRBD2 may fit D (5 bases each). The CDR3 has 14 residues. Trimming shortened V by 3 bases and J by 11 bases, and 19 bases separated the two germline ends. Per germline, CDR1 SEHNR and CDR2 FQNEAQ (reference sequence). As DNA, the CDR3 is TGTGCCAGCAGCTTGTTAGGGGATTTCGGGGAGCAGTACTTC. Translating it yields CASSLLGDFGEQYF.

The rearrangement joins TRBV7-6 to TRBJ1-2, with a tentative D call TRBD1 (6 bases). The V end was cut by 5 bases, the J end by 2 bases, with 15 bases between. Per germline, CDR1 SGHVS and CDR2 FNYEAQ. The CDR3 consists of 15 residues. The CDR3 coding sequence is TGTGCCAGCAGCCCTTACAGGGAGCCGAACTATGGCTACACCTTC. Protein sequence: CASSPYREPNYGYTF.

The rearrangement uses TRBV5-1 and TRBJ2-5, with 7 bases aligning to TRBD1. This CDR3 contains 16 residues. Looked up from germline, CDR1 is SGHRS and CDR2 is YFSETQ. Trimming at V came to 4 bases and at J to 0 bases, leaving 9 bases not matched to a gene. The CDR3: CASSQGQRGYQETQYF. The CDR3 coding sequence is TGCGCCAGCAGCCAGGGACAGAGGGGATACCAAGAGACCCAGTACTTC.

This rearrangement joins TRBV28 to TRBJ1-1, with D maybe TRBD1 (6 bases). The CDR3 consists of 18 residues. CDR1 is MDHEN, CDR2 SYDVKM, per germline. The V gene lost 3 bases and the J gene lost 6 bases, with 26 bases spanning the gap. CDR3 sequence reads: CASSFFLDPGQGGPEAFF. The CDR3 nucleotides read TGTGCCAGCAGTTTTTTCCTGGACCCAGGACAAGGGGGTCCTGAAGCTTTCTTT.

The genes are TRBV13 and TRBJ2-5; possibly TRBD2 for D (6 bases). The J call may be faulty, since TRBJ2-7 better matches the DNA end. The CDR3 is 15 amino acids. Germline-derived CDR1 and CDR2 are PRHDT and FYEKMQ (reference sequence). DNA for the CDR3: TGTGCCAGCAGCCCTCCGGAGGGGAAACGGGACGAGCAGTACTTC. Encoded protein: CASSPPEGKRDEQYF.

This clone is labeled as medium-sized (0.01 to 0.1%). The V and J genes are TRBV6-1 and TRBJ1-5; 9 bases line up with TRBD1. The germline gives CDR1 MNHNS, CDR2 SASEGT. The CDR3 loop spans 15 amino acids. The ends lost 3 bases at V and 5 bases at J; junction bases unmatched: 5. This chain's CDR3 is CASSEADRGHQPQHF. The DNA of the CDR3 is TGTGCCAGCAGTGAGGCGGACAGGGGACATCAGCCCCAGCATTTT.

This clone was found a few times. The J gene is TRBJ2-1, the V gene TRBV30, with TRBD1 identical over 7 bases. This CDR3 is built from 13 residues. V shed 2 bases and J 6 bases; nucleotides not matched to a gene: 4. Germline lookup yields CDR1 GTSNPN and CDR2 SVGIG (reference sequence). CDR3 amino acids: CAWSRAGGNEQFF. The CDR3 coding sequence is TGTGCCTGGAGTAGGGCAGGGGGCAATGAGCAGTTCTTC.

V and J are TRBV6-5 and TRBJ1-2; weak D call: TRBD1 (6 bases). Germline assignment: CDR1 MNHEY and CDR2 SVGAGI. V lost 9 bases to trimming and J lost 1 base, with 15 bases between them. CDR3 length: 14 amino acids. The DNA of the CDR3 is TGTGCCAGGTTAGGGACACCTCATAACTATGGCTACACCTTC. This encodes CARLGTPHNYGYTF.